This T cell receptor beta chain was observed in a study of CD8 T cells in ankylosing spondylitis. Findings and limits, study-wide: Reportedly, significant enrichment of disease-linked clones occurred in matched ankylosing spondylitis synovial fluid. Ankylosing spondylitis blood appeared to be characterized by a TCR beta motif of roughly eight highly homologous variants. Clones linked to disease, bearing a CD8+ phenotype, were relatively rare in peripheral blood.

TCRdb fed the 5' RACE reads into MiXCR, producing one record per CDR3 protein. The table includes 750,000 to 850,000 distinct CDR3 sequences, over 9.5% detected once. In its sample, this clonotype was seen many times. Its antigen is unidentified. V lost 5 bases to trimming and J lost 9 bases; unmatched junction nucleotides: 2. The length of the CDR3 is 11 residues. Germline values: CDR1 SGHTA, CDR2 FQGNSA. The V call is TRBV7-2, the J call TRBJ1-2; 8 bases match TRBD1. Sequences were obtained from blood, either unsorted or a sorted T cell fraction (not recorded which). This receptor was taken from a male donor with ankylosing spondylitis. The CDR3 reads CASSDRGSYTF. CDR3 bases: TGTGCCAGCAGCGACAGGGGAAGCTACACCTTC.